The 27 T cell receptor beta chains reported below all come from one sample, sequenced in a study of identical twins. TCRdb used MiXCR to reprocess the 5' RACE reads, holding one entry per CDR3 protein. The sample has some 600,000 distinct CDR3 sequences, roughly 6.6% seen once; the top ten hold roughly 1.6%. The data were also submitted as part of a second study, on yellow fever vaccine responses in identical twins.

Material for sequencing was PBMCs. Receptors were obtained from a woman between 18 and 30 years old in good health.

The CDR3, as DNA: TGCGCCAGCAGCTTGGGGCCCGATGAGGCCAACGTCCTGACTTTC. Residues: CASSLGPDEANVLTF. This chain uses TRBV5-1 with TRBJ2-6; D not resolved. V was shortened by 0 bases and J by 6 bases, with 10 bases between the two germline ends. Germline V gene lookup returns CDR1 SGHRS and CDR2 YFSETQ. This CDR3 contains 15 residues.

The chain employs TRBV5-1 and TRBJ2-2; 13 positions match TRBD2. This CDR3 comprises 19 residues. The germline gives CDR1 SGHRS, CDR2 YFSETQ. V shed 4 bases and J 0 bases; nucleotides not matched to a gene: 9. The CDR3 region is CASSIPTSGGTTNTGELFF. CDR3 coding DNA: TGCGCCAGCAGCATACCGACTAGCGGGGGGACCACGAACACCGGGGAGCTGTTTTTT.

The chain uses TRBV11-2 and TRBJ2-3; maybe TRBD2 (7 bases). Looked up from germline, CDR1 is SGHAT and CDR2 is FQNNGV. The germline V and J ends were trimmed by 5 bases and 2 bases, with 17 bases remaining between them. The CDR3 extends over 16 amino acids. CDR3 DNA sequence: TGTGCCAGCAGCCAATCGGCGGGGGCCTACACAGATACGCAGTATTTT. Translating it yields CASSQSAGAYTDTQYF.

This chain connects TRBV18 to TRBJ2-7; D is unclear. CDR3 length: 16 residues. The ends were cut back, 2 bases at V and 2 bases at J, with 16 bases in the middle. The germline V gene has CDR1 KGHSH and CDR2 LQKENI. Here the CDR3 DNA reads TGTGCCAGCTCACCAGATGTGGGTTCGAGGACCTACGAGCAGTACTTC. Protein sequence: CASSPDVGSRTYEQYF.

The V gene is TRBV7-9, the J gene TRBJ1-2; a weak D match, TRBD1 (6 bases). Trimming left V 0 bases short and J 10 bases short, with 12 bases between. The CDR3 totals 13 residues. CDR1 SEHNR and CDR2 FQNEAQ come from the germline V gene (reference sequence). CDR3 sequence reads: CASSLAWGQAYTF. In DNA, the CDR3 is TGTGCCAGCAGCTTAGCGTGGGGACAAGCCTACACCTTC. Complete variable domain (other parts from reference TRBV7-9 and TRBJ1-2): DTGVSQNPRHKITKRGQNVTFRCDPISEHNRLYWYRQTLGQGPEFLTYFQNEAQLEKSRLLSDRFSAERPKGSFSTLEIQRTEQGDSAMYLCASSLAWGQAYTFGSGTRLTVV.

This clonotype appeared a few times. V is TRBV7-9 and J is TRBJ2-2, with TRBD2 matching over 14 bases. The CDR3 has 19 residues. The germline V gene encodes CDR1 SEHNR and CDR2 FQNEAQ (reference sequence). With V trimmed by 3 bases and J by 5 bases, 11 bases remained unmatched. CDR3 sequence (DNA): TGTGCCAGCAGCTTGTCTTTGGGGACTAGCGGGGGAGTGACCGGGGAGCTGTTTTTT. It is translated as CASSLSLGTSGGVTGELFF.

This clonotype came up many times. CDR3 in amino acids: CSDSNSRYEQYF. The CDR3 bases are TGCAGCGACTCTAATAGCCGCTACGAGCAGTACTTC. The rearrangement uses TRBV29-1 and TRBJ2-7; D not resolved. Germline CDR1 and CDR2: SQVTM and ANQGSEA. Trimming removed 7 bases from V and 3 bases from J, with 13 bases in between. CDR3 size: 12 residues.

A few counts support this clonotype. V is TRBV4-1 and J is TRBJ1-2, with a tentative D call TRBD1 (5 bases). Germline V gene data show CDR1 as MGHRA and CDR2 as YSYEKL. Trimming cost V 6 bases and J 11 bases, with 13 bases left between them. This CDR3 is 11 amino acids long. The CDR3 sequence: CASSPGTEYTF. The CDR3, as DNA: TGCGCCAGCAGTCCCGGGACCGAGTACACCTTC.

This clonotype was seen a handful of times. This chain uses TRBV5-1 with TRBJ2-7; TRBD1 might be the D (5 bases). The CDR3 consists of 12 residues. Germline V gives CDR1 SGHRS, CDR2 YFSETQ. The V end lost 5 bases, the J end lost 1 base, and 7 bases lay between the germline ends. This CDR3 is CASRGPSYEQYF. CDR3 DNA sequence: TGCGCCAGCAGGGGGCCTTCCTACGAGCAGTACTTC.

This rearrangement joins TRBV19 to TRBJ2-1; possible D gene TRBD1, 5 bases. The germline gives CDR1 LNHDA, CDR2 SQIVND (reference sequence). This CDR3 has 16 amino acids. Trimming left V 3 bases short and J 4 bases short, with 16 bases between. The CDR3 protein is CASSIETRDAYNEQFF. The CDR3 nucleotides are TGTGCCAGTAGTATCGAGACCAGGGATGCTTACAATGAGCAGTTCTTC.

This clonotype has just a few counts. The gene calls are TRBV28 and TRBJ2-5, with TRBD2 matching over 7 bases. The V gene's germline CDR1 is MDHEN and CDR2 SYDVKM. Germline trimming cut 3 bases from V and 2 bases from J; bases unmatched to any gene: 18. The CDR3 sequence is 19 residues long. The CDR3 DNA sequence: TGTGCCAGCAGTTTTCTCTGGACTAGAGACACTGCGAGTCAAGAGACCCAGTACTTC. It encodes CASSFLWTRDTASQETQYF.

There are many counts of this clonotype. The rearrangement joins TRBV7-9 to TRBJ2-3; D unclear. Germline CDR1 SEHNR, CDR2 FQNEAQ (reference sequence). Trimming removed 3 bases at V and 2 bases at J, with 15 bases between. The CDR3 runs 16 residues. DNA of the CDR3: TGTGCCAGCAGCTTCCCTCCCTCACACTACACAGATACGCAGTATTTT. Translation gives CASSFPPSHYTDTQYF. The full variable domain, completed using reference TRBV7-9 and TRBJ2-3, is DTGVSQNPRHKITKRGQNVTFRCDPISEHNRLYWYRQTLGQGPEFLTYFQNEAQLEKSRLLSDRFSAERPKGSFSTLEIQRTEQGDSAMYLCASSFPPSHYTDTQYFGPGTRLTVL.

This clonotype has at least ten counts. The chain's CDR3 is CASRAIRTLPGANVLTF. The CDR3 DNA sequence: TGTGCCAGCAGGGCTATCCGGACCTTACCTGGGGCCAACGTCCTGACTTTC. The V gene is TRBV6-1, the J gene TRBJ2-6; no clear D. Trimming left V 6 bases short and J 2 bases short, with 17 bases between. This CDR3 spans 17 amino acids. Germline V gene data show CDR1 as MNHNS and CDR2 as SASEGT.

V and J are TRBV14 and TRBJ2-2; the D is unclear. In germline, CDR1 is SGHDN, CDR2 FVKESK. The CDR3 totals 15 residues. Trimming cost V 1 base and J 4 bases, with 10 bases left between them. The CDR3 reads CASSQARLITGELFF. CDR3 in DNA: TGTGCCAGCAGCCAAGCCAGGTTAATCACCGGGGAGCTGTTTTTT.

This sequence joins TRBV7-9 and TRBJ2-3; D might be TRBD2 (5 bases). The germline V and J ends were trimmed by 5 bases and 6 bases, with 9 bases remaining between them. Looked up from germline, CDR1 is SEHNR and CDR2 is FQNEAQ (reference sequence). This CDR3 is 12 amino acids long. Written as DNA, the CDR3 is TGTGCCAGCAGCACTCGAGGGGATACGCAGTATTTT. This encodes CASSTRGDTQYF.

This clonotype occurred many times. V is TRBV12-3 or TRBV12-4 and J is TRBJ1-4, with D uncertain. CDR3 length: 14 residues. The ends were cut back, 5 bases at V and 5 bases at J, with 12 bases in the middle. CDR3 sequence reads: CASSPTGENEKLFF. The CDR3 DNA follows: TGTGCCAGCAGTCCCACGGGAGAAAATGAAAAACTGTTTTTT.

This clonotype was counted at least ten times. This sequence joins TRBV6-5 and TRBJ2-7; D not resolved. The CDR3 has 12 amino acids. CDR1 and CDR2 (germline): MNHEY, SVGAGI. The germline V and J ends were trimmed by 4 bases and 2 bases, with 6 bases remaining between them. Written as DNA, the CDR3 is TGTGCCAGCAGTTCGGCAGCCTACGAGCAGTACTTC. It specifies CASSSAAYEQYF.

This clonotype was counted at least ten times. CDR3 nucleotides: TGCGCCAGCAGCTTGGTGGCTTTCCCATCAGATACGCAGTATTTT. Its protein is CASSLVAFPSDTQYF. The chain has TRBV5-1 and TRBJ2-3; the D is unclear. The CDR3 extends over 15 amino acids. Trimming took off 0 bases at V and 4 bases at J, with 12 bases between the two ends. Germline V gives CDR1 SGHRS, CDR2 YFSETQ.

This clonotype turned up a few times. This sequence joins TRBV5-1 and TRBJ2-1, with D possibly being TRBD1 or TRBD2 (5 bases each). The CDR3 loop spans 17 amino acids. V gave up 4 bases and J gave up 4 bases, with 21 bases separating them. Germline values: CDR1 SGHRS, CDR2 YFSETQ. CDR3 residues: CASSLRPGTTPYNEQFF. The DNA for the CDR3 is TGCGCCAGCAGCCTACGACCCGGGACGACACCATACAATGAGCAGTTCTTC.

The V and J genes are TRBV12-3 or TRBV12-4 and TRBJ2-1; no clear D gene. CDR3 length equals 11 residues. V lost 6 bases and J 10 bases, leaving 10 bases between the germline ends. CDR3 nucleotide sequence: TGTGCCAGCAGCCCCAGCTTCGAGCAGTTCTTC. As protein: CASSPSFEQFF.

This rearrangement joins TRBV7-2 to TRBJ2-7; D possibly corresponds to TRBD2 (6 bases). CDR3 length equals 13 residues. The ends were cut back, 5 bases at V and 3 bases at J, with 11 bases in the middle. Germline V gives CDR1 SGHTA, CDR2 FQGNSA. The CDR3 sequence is CASSTGLSYEQYF. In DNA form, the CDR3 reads TGTGCCAGCAGCACGGGACTGAGCTACGAGCAGTACTTC.

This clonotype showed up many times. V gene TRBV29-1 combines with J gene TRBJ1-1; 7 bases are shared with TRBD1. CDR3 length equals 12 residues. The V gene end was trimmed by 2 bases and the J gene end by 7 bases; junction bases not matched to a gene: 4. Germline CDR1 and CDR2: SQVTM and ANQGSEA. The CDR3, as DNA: TGCAGCGTTGAAAGGGGGCAGGTTGAAGCTTTCTTT. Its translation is CSVERGQVEAFF.

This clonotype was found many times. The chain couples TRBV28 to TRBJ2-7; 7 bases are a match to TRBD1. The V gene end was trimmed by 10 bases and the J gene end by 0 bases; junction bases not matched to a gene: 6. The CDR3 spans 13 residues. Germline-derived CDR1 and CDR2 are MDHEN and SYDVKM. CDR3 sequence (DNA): TGTGCCACTTCGACAGGGATCTCCTACGAGCAGTACTTC. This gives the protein CATSTGISYEQYF.

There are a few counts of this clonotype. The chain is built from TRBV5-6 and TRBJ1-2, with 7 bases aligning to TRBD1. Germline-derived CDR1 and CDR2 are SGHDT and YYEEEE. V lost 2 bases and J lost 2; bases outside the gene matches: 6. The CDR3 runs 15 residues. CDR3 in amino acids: CASSFPGTANYGYTF. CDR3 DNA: TGTGCCAGCAGCTTCCCCGGGACAGCAAACTATGGCTACACCTTC.

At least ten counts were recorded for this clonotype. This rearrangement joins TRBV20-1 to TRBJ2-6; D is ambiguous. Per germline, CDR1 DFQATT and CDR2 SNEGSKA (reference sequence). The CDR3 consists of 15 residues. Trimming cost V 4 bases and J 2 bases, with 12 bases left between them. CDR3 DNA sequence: TGCAGTGCTATCGGTGGTACCGCTGGGGCCAACGTCCTGACTTTC. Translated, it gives CSAIGGTAGANVLTF.

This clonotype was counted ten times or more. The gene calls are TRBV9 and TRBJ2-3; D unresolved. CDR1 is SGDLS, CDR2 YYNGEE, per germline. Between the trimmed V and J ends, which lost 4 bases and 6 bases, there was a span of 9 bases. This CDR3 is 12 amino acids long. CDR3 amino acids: CASSQPPDTQYF. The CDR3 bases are TGTGCCAGCAGCCAACCTCCCGATACGCAGTATTTT.

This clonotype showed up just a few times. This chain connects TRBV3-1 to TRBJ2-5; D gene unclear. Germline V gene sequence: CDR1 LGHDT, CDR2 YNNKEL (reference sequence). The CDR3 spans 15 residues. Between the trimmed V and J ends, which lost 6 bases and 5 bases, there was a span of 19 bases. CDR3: CASSPTTASLETQYF. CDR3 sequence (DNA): TGTGCCAGCAGTCCTACTACGGCCAGCCTTGAGACCCAGTACTTC.